This record looks at one TCR beta chain sequence and its context. Its antigen remains unidentified. The entry originates in a study of CXCR3-negative and CXCR3-positive naive CD8 T cells. UMI-labeled 5' RACE TRB cDNA libraries were prepared from the cells. TCRdb reanalyzed the 5' RACE reads, giving one entry per CDR3 protein sequence and no DNA. Listed are around 140,000 distinct CDR3 sequences; 0.4% to 0.5% falls within the top ten. Study findings and constraints: The study found more hydrophobic TRB CDR3s in CXCR3-positive naive cells than in CXCR3-negative naive cells.

The CDR3 runs to 13 residues. CDR1 and CDR2 (germline): DFQATT, SNEGSKA (reference sequence). This receptor was identified in a human donor in good health. Some clones in this sample may be carry-over from other donors' samples. V and J are TRBV20-1 and TRBJ2-1. The sample comprised naive CXCR3+ CD8+ T cells from blood. Regarding subset: CD45RO-CCR7+CD27+CD95- naive CD8+ T cells expressing CXCR3 (TNR3+). CDR3: CSARDLGRYEQFF.